This is a list of T cell receptor beta chains from one sample in a study of blood T cells in healthy people across ages. A single record per CDR3 protein comes from TCRdb applying MiXCR to the 5' RACE reads. The table lists over 500,000 distinct CDR3 sequences, over 40% of them singletons, with approximately 13% in the top ten. Sequences were obtained from blood. The receptors shown here come from an elderly woman in good health. CDR3s include the opening cysteine and the closing phenylalanine or tryptophan. D genes are given only for firm matches. Not every row has a clone size; where given, it reads once, few, many or a size class.

>12|.|TRBJ1-5|.|TRBV2
CASSGQAWPQHF
TGTGCCAGCAGTGGGCAGGCTTGGCCCCAGCATTTT
>13|.|TRBJ1-2|.|TRBV7-6
CASSCRGFDDYTF
TGTGCCAGCAGCTGTAGAGGGTTCGACGACTACACCTTC
>11|.|TRBJ1-1|.|TRBV29-1
CSVEQDSEAFF
TGCAGCGTTGAACAGGACTCTGAAGCTTTCTTT
>15|.|TRBJ2-1|TRBD2|TRBV20-1
CSARGIGGRYNEQFF
TGCAGTGCTCGGGGCATCGGGGGGAGATACAATGAGCAGTTCTTC
>17|.|TRBJ2-6|TRBD1|TRBV27
CASSSYRQGPGANVLTF
TGTGCCAGCAGTTCCTACCGACAGGGGCCTGGGGCCAACGTCCTGACTTTC
>11|.|TRBJ1-2|.|TRBV20-1
CSASFAGGYTF
TGCAGTGCTAGTTTCGCGGGCGGCTACACCTTC
>15|.|TRBJ1-1|.|TRBV7-8
CASSLPTVGNTEAFF
TGTGCCAGCAGCTTACCCACGGTTGGGAACACTGAAGCTTTCTTT
>17|.|TRBJ2-1|.|TRBV7-3
CASSLIGPETAFNEQFF
TGTGCCAGCAGCTTAATCGGGCCCGAGACAGCCTTCAATGAGCAGTTCTTC
>15|many|TRBJ2-3|.|TRBV29-1
CSVQGVAGSTDTQYF
TGCAGCGTTCAGGGGGTAGCGGGTAGCACAGATACGCAGTATTTT
>15|many|TRBJ2-7|TRBD2|TRBV20-1
CSATRGTSGSYEQYF
TGCAGTGCTACACGGGGAACTAGCGGATCCTACGAGCAGTACTTC
>14|.|TRBJ2-2|.|TRBV6-2/TRBV6-3
CASSPITRAGELFF
TGTGCCAGCAGCCCAATAACTAGGGCCGGGGAGCTGTTTTTT
>13|.|TRBJ1-5|.|TRBV20-1
CSASGGVNQPRHF
TGCAGTGCTAGTGGAGGGGTAAATCAGCCCCGGCATTTT
>17|.|TRBJ1-2|.|TRBV29-1
CSVGILPGHQQQYGYTF
TGCAGCGTTGGGATCCTACCGGGACACCAACAGCAATATGGCTACACCTTC
>15|few|TRBJ2-7|.|TRBV5-1
CASSLTTPGSREQYF
TGCGCCAGCAGCTTAACCACCCCAGGGTCTCGCGAGCAGTACTTC
>15|.|TRBJ2-5|.|TRBV28
CASRSQGSPSWEQYF
TGTGCCAGCAGATCGCAGGGGAGCCCTTCGTGGGAGCAGTACTTC
>13|.|TRBJ2-7|.|TRBV10-3
CAISSLTSYEQYF
TGTGCCATCAGCTCTCTGACTAGCTACGAGCAGTACTTC
>15|few|TRBJ1-4|.|TRBV4-1
CACSQWRGTNEKLFF
TGCGCCTGCAGCCAATGGAGGGGCACTAATGAAAAACTGTTTTTT
>15|many|TRBJ2-1|.|TRBV6-6
CASSYSPRGDNEQFF
TGTGCCAGCAGTTACAGTCCCAGGGGTGACAATGAGCAGTTCTTC
>15|.|TRBJ2-3|.|TRBV20-1
CSAIGLAPSTDTQYF
TGCAGTGCTATCGGCCTAGCGCCAAGCACAGATACGCAGTATTTT
>18|many|TRBJ2-3|TRBD2|TRBV6-5
CASSYSYLAGGPTDTQYF
TGTGCCAGCAGTTACTCATACCTAGCGGGAGGGCCGACAGATACGCAGTATTTT
>14|.|TRBJ2-5|.|TRBV6-6
CASSYAWGKEAQYF
TGTGCCAGCAGTTACGCGTGGGGGAAGGAGGCCCAGTACTTC
>15|.|TRBJ1-1|.|TRBV20-1
CSARDPDSPRTEAFF
TGCAGTGCTAGAGACCCCGACAGCCCCAGGACTGAAGCTTTCTTT
>15|few|TRBJ2-3|.|TRBV5-1
CASSPRVGTTDTQYF
TGCGCCAGCAGCCCTCGTGTAGGAACCACAGATACGCAGTATTTT
>13|.|TRBJ1-1|.|TRBV2
CATVRTVRSEAFF
TGTGCCACCGTAAGGACGGTCAGATCTGAAGCTTTCTTT
>13|.|TRBJ1-2|.|TRBV4-3
CASSQDTAYGYTF
TGCGCCAGCAGCCAAGATACCGCCTATGGCTACACCTTC
>14|.|TRBJ2-5|.|TRBV18
CASSLDGVQETQYF
TGTGCCAGCTCACTGGACGGGGTCCAAGAGACCCAGTACTTC
>18|.|TRBJ2-1|TRBD2|TRBV3-1
CASSLPGLAGGPQSEQFF
TGTGCCAGCAGCCTCCCAGGACTAGCGGGAGGGCCACAAAGTGAGCAGTTCTTC
>14|.|TRBJ2-5|.|TRBV11-1
CASSLTGPQETQYF
TGTGCCAGCAGTCTTACAGGGCCCCAAGAGACCCAGTACTTC
>14|many|TRBJ1-1|.|TRBV6-6
CASSYLQGNTEAFF
TGTGCCAGCAGTTACTTACAGGGAAACACTGAAGCTTTCTTT